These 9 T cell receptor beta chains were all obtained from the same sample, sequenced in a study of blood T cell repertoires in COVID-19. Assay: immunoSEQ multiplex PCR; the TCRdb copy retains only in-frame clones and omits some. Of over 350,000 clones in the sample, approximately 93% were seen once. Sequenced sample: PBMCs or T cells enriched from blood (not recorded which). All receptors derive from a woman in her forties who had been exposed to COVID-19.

CDR3 amino acids: CAWSVGSGGGEKLFF. The DNA of the CDR3 is TGTGCCTGGAGTGTTGGGTCGGGGGGCGGTGAAAAACTGTTTTTT. The rearrangement links TRBV30 to TRBJ1-4; tentatively, D is TRBD1 (6 bases). V lost 0 bases to trimming and J lost 7 bases, with 15 bases between them. Looked up from germline, CDR1 is GTSNPN and CDR2 is SVGIG (reference sequence). The CDR3 sequence is 15 residues long.

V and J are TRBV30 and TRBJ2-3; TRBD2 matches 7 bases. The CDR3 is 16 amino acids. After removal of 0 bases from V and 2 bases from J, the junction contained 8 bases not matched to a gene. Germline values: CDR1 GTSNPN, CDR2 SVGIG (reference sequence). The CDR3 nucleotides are TGTGCCTGGAGTGTGGGTGCGGGAGCCGTCACAGATACGCAGTATTTT. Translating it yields CAWSVGAGAVTDTQYF.

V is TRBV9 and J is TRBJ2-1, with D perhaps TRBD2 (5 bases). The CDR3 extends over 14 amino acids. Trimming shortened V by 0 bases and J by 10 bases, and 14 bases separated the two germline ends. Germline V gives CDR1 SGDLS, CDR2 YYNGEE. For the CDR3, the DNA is TGTGCCAGCAGCGTAGGAGGGCTATCCCCCGAGCAGTTCTTC. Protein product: CASSVGGLSPEQFF.

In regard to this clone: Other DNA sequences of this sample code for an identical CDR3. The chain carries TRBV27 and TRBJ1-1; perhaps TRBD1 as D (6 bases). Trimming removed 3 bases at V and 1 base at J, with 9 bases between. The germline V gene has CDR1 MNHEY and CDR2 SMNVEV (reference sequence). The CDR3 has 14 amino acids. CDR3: CASSLRGGNTEAFF. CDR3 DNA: TGTGCCAGCAGTTTGAGGGGGGGGAACACTGAAGCTTTCTTT.

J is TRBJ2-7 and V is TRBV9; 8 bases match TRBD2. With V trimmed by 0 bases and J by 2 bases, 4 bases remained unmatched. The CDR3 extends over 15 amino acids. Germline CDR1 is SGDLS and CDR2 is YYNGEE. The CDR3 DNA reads TGTGCCAGCAGCGTAGAGGCGGGAGGCCCCTACGAGCAGTACTTC. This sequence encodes CASSVEAGGPYEQYF. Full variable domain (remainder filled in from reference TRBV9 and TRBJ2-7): DSGVTQTPKHLITATGQRVTLRCSPRSGDLSVYWYQQSLDQGLQFLIQYYNGEERAKGNILERFSAQQFPDLHSELNLSSLELGDSALYFCASSVEAGGPYEQYFGPGTRLTVT.

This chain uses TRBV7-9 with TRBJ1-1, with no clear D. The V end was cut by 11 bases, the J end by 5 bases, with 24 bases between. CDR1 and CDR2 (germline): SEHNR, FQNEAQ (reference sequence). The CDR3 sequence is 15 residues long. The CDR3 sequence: CALLGGSQNGTEAFF. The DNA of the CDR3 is TGTGCCCTCTTAGGAGGGAGCCAAAATGGTACTGAAGCTTTCTTT.

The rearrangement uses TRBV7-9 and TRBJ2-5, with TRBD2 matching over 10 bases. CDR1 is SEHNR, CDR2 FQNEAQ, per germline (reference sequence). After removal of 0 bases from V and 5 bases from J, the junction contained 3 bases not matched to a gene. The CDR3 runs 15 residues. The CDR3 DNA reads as TGTGCCAGCAGCTTAGCAGGGACTAGCGCGGAGACCCAGTACTTC. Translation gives CASSLAGTSAETQYF.

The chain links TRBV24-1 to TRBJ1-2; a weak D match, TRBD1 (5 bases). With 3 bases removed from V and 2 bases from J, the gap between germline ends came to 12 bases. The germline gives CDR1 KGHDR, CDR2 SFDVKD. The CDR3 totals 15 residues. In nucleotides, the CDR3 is TGTGCCACCAGTGATGGGGTGACAGCGAACTATGGCTACACCTTC. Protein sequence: CATSDGVTANYGYTF.

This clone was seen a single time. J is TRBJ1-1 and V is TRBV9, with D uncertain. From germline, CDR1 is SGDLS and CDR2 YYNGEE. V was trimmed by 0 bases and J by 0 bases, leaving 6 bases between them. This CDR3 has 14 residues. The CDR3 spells CASSVDNMNTEAFF. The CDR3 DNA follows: TGTGCCAGCAGCGTAGATAACATGAACACTGAAGCTTTCTTT.